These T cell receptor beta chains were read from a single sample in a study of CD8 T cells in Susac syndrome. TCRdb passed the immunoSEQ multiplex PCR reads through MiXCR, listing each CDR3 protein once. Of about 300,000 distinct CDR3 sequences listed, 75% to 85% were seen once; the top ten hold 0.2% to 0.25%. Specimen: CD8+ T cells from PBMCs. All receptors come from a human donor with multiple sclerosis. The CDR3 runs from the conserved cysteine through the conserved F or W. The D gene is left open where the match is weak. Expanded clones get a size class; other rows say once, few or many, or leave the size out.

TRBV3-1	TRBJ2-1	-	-	TGTGCCAGCAGCCGCTTGGACACCGCCTATTACAATGAGCAGTTCTTC	CASSRLDTAYYNEQFF
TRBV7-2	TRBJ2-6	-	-	TGTGCCAGCAGCTTACTGAAAGAAGAAGGGGCCAACGTCCTGACTTTC	CASSLLKEEGANVLTF
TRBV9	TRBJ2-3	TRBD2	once	TGTGCCAGCAGCGTAGTCGCTAGCGGGCCACTCACAGATACGCAGTATTTT	CASSVVASGPLTDTQYF
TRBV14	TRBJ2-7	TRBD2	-	TGTGCCAGCAGCCAGGGAGGGGACGAGCAGTACTTC	CASSQGGDEQYF
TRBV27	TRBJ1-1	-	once	TGTGCCAGCAGTTTATGGGAGAACACTGAAGCTTTCTTT	CASSLWENTEAFF
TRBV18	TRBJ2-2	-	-	TGTGCCAGCTCACCACTTGGCAGGGAGAACACCGGGGAGCTGTTTTTT	CASSPLGRENTGELFF
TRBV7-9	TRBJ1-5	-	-	TGTGCCAGCAGCTTAGTGGGGACGGAGAATCAGCCCCAGCATTTT	CASSLVGTENQPQHF
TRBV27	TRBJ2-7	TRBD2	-	TGTGCCAGCAGCCCTGGACTAGCGGGGCCCTCCTACGAGCAGTACTTC	CASSPGLAGPSYEQYF
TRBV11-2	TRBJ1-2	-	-	TGTGCCAGCAGCTTATGGCTCACCAACCCAGGGACAAGTGGCTACACCTTC	CASSLWLTNPGTSGYTF
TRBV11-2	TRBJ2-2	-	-	TGTGCCAGCAGCTTATTCATCGGGGAGCTGTTTTTT	CASSLFIGELFF
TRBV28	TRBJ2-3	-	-	TGTGCCAGCAGTCCATACCTCTACGCAGCGCAGTATTTT	CASSPYLYAAQYF
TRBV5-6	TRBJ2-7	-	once	TGTGCCAGCAGCTTGGGGGAGGTAGCCTCCTACGAGCAGTACTTC	CASSLGEVASYEQYF
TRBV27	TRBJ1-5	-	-	TGTGCCAGCAGTTCACGGGGCCGGAATCAGCCCCAGCATTTT	CASSSRGRNQPQHF
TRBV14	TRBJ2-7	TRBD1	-	TGTGCCAGCAGCCTCCGGACTATTAGACAGGGGCGGGTCGAGCAGTACTTC	CASSLRTIRQGRVEQYF
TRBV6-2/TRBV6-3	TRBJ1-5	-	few	TGTGCCAGCAGGCGCGGACAGCGGAGCAATCAGCCCCAGCATTTT	CASRRGQRSNQPQHF
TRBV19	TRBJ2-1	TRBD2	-	TGTGCCAGTAGTGAGGGACTAGCGGGAGGTGAACCGTTCTTC	CASSEGLAGGEPFF
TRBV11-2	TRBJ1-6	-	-	TGTGCCAGCAGCGCGACGGCTTCACCCCTCCACTTT	CASSATASPLHF
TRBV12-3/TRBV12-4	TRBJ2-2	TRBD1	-	TGTGCCAGCAGCCCGCAGCGGGACAGGGGGCATTACGGGGAGCTGTTTTTT	CASSPQRDRGHYGELFF
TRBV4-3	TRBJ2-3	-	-	TGCGCCAGCAAGGGACTGTCGCATACGCAGTATTTT	CASKGLSHTQYF
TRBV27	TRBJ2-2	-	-	TGTGCCAGCAGTTTACTCCCAGCCACCGGGGAGCTGTTTTTT	CASSLLPATGELFF
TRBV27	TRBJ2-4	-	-	TGTGCCAGCAGTTGGGGAGCCAAAAACATTCAGTACTTC	CASSWGAKNIQYF
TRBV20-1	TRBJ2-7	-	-	TGCAGTGTGGATAGCCCCTACGAGCAGTACTTC	CSVDSPYEQYF